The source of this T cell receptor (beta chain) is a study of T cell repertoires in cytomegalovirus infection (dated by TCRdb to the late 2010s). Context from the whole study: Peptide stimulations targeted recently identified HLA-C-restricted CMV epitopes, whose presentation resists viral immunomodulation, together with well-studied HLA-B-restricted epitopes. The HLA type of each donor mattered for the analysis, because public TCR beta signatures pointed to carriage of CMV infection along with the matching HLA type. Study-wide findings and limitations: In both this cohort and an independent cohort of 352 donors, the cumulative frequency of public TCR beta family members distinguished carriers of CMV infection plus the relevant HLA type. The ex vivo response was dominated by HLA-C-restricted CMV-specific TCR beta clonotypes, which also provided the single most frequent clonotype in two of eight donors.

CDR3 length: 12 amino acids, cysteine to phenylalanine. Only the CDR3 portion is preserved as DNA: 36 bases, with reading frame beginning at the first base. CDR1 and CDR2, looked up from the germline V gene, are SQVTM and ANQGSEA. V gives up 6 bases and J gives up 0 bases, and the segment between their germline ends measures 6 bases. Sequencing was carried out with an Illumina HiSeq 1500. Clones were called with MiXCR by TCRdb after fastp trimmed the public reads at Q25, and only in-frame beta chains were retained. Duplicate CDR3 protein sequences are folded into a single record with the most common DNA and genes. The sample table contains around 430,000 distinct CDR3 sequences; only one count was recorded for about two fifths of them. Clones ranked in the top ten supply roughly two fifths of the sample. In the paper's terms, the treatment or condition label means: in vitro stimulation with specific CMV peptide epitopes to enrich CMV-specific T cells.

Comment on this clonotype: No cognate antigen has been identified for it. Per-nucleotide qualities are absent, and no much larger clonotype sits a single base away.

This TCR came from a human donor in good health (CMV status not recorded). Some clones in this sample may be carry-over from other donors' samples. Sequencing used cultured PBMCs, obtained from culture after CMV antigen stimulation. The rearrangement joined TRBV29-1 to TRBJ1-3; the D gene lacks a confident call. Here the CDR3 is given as CSVTYSGNTIYF. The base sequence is TGCAGCGTCACATACTCTGGAAACACCATATATTTT.